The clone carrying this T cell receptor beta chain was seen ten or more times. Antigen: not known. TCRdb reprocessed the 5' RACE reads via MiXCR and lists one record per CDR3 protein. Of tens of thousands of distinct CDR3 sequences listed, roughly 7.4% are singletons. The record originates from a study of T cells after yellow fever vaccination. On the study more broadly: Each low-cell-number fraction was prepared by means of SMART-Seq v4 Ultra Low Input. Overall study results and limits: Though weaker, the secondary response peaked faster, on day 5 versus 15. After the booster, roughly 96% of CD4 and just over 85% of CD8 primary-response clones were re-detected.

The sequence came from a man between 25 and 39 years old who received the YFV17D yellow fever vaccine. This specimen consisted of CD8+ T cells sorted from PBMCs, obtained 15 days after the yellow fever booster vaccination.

CDR3 sequence (DNA): TGTGCCAGCAGCCCGTACGACTCCTACAATGAGCAGTTCTTC. Translation gives CASSPYDSYNEQFF. The gene calls are TRBV14 and TRBJ2-1; D is uncertain. The CDR3 covers 14 residues. V shed 4 bases and J shed 0 bases, with 7 bases lying between them. CDR1 and CDR2 (germline): SGHDN, FVKESK.